Following are 2 T cell receptor beta chains from one sample sequenced in a study of cytomegalovirus exposure and HLA in healthy donors. PCR amplification relied on 60 Vbeta primers (plus 13 Jbeta primers). This table comes from immunoSEQ multiplex PCR, and its TCRdb copy is limited to in-frame clones, with some not included. The data contain fewer than 200,000 clones, around three quarters of them singletons. Material for sequencing was PBMCs. The source is a woman in her thirties or forties in good health and CMV-seronegative.

The chain carries TRBV7-9 and TRBJ1-1; D is unclear. With 5 bases removed from V and 0 bases from J, the gap between germline ends came to 10 bases. This CDR3 spans 14 amino acids. The V gene's germline CDR1 is SEHNR and CDR2 FQNEAQ (reference sequence). The CDR3 sequence is CASSLDTMNTEAFF. The CDR3 DNA is TGTGCCAGCAGCCTCGACACCATGAACACTGAAGCTTTCTTT.

Comment on this clone: The conserved phenylalanine or tryptophan normally closing the CDR3 is absent here, so this likely arose from a read error. The chain links TRBV5-6 to TRBJ2-7; 10 bases are shared with TRBD1. In germline, CDR1 is SGHDT, CDR2 YYEEEE. V shed 3 bases and J 3 bases; nucleotides not matched to a gene: 6. The CDR3 totals 15 residues. CDR3 amino acids: CASSSGQGIDYEQYL. CDR3 DNA: TGTGCCAGCAGCTCGGGACAGGGGATCGACTACGAGCAGTACCTC.